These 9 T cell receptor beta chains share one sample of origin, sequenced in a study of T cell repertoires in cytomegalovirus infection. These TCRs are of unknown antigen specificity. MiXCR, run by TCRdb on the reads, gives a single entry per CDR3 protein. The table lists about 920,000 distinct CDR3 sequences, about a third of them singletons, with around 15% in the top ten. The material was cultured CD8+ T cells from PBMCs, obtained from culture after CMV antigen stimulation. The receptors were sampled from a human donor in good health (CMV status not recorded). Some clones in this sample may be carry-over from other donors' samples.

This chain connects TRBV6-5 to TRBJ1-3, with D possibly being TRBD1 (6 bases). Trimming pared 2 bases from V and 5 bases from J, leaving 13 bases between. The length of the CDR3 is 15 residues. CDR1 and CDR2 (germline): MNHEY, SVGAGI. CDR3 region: CASSYDLRDRNTIYF. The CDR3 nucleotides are TGTGCCAGCAGTTACGATCTCCGGGACAGAAACACCATATATTTT.

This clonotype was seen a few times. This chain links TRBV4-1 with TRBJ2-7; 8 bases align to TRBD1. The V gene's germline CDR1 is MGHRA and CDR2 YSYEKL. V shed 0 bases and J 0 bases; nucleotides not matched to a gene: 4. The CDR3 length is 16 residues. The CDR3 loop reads CASSQDTTGASYEQYF. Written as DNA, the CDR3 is TGCGCCAGCAGCCAAGATACGACAGGGGCCTCCTACGAGCAGTACTTC.

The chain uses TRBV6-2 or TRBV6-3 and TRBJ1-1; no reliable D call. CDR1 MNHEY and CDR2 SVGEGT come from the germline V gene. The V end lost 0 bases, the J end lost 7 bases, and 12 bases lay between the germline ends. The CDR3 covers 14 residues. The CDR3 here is CASSYSSAGSEAFF. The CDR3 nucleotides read TGTGCCAGCAGTTACTCATCCGCGGGAAGTGAAGCTTTCTTT.

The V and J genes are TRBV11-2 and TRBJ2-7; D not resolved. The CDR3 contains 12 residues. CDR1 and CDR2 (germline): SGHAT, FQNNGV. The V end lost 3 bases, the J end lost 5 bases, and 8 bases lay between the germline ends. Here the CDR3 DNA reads TGTGCCAGCAGCTTTGGAATCCACGAGCAGTACGTC. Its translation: CASSFGIHEQYV.

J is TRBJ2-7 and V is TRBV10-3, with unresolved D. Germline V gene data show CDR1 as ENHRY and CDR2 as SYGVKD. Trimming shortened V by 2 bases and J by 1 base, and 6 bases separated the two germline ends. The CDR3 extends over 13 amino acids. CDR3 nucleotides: TGTGCCATCAGTGAGAAAGGGTCCTACGAGCAGTACGTC. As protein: CAISEKGSYEQYV.

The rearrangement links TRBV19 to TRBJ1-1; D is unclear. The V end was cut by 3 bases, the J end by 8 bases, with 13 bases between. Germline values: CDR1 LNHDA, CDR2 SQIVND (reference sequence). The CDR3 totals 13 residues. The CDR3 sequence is CASSIGGLGEAFF. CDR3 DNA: TGTGCCAGTAGTATTGGAGGACTGGGGGAAGCTTTCTTT. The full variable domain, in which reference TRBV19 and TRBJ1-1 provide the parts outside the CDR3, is DGGITQSPKYLFRKEGQNVTLSCEQNLNHDAMYWYRQDPGQGLRLIYYSQIVNDFQKGDIAEGYSVSREKKESFPLTVTSAQKNPTAFYLCASSIGGLGEAFFGQGTRLTVV.

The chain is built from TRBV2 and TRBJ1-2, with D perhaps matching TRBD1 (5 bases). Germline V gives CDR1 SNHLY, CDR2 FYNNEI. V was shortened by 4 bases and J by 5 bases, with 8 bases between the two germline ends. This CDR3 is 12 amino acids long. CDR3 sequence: CASSGAGYGYTF. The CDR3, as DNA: TGTGCCAGCAGTGGAGCAGGGTATGGCTACACCTTC.

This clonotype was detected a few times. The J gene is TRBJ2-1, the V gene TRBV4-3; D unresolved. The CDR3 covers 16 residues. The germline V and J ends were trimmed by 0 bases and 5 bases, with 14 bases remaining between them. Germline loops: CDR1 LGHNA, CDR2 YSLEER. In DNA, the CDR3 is TGCGCCAGCAGCCAAGAGTTAGGGTTTGGGGACAATGAGCAGTTCTTC. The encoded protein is CASSQELGFGDNEQFF.

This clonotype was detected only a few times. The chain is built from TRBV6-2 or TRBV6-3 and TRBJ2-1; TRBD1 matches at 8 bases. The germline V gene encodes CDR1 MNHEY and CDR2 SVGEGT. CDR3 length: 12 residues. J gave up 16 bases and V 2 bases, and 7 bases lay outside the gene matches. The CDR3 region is CASSYPGQDIFF. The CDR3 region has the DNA TGTGCCAGCAGTTACCCGGGACAGGACATATTCTTC.